A selection of T cell receptor beta chains follows, all from one sample in a study of blood T cell repertoires in COVID-19. Sequencing used immunoSEQ multiplex PCR; TCRdb keeps in-frame clones, though not all of them. The sample records roughly 150,000 clones, 75% to 90% being singletons. Sequencing input: peripheral blood. All receptors come from a woman aged 40-49 years with acute or convalescent COVID-19. CDR3s include the opening cysteine and the closing phenylalanine or tryptophan.

v_gene	j_gene	CDR3aa
TRBV5-6	TRBJ2-5	CASSLAPGQSETQYF
TRBV19	TRBJ1-2	CASSIARDRGIGGYTF
TRBV7-3	TRBJ2-5	CASSLNPSGSGGETQYF
TRBV4-1	TRBJ2-3	CASSQDYPGGAVADTQYF
TRBV11-1	TRBJ2-7	CASSPTRGQGYYEQYF
TRBV2	TRBJ2-7	CASTRLAGGPSYEQYF
TRBV5-4	TRBJ2-7	CASSLGLTSQYEQYF
TRBV7-3	TRBJ2-2	CASSETVNTGELFF
TRBV30	TRBJ1-2	CACSRTSSSYGYTF
TRBV9	TRBJ2-7	CASSADQRQGWDEQYF
TRBV5-1	TRBJ2-7	CASSLVGGAVAKVPPEQYF
TRBV2	TRBJ2-5	CASSVRRTQETQYF
TRBV11-3	TRBJ2-7	CASSSADRPYEQYF
TRBV5-8	TRBJ2-7	CASSLVAGSYEQYF
TRBV4-1	TRBJ2-1	CASSLKTTTTNGEQFF
TRBV6-5	TRBJ1-3	CASSLTSSGNTIYF
TRBV30	TRBJ1-2	CAWSDTGTVYYGYTF
TRBV7-9	TRBJ2-2	CASSLGQPGSTGELFF
TRBV11-3	TRBJ2-1	CASSLSGMNEQFF
TRBV18	TRBJ2-5	CASSRETGETQYF
TRBV5-1	TRBJ2-1	CASSLAGLAGESNEQFF
TRBV3-1/TRBV3-2	TRBJ2-3	CASSHGTSSDTQYF
TRBV29-1	TRBJ2-1	CSVEGVRDLPNNEQFF
TRBV15	TRBJ2-1	CATSKRRTSGGSSYNEQFF
TRBV3-1/TRBV3-2	TRBJ1-1	CASKTANHEAFF
TRBV7-3	TRBJ2-7	CASSLAGGYEQYF
TRBV19	TRBJ1-1	CASSIGWAAEAFF
TRBV29-1	TRBJ2-3	CSGERFSGADTQYF
TRBV3-1/TRBV3-2	TRBJ1-1	CASSQESRTEAFF
TRBV9	TRBJ2-2	CASSVSHEPGELFF
TRBV2	TRBJ1-1	CASSEAPGESTEAFF
TRBV6-5	TRBJ1-5	CASRWDRGNQPQHF
TRBV19	TRBJ2-6	CASSNPTVFDSGANVLTF
TRBV19	TRBJ2-1	CASSPYRDDEQFF
TRBV5-1	TRBJ2-3	CASSLGGTGGGDTQYF
TRBV9	TRBJ1-2	CASSVTGGLGYTF